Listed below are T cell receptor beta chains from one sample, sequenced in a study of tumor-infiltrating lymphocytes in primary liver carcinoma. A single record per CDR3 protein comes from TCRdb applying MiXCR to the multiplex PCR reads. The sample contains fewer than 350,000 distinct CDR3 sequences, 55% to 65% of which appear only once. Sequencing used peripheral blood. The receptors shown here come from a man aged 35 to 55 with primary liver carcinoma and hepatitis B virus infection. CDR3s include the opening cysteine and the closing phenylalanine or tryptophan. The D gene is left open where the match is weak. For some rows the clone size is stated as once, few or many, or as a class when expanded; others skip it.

cdr3_nt: TGTGCCAGCACCGGGACAGGAGGCTACAATGAGCAGTTCTTC; cdr3_aa: CASTGTGGYNEQFF; d_call: TRBD1; j_call: TRBJ2-1; v_call: TRBV5-4; clone_size: once
cdr3_nt: TGTGCCAGCAGCGACGGTTTATATGGCTACACCTTC; cdr3_aa: CASSDGLYGYTF; d_call: NA; j_call: TRBJ1-2; v_call: TRBV28; clone_size: NA
cdr3_nt: TGCAGCGTTGAAAAAATTTTGGCAATGGGGATATCCAATGAGCAGTTCTTC; cdr3_aa: CSVEKILAMGISNEQFF; d_call: NA; j_call: TRBJ2-1; v_call: TRBV29-1; clone_size: many
cdr3_nt: TGCGCCAGCAACCAAGACCGGGGAGATACGCAGTATTTT; cdr3_aa: CASNQDRGDTQYF; d_call: NA; j_call: TRBJ2-3; v_call: TRBV4-3; clone_size: NA
cdr3_nt: TGCAGCGTTGAGGGCGGGTGGGACCCTAGAATAGCTTTCTTT; cdr3_aa: CSVEGGWDPRIAFF; d_call: NA; j_call: TRBJ1-1; v_call: TRBV29-1; clone_size: many
cdr3_nt: TGTGCCGCCCGGGAACAGGGGGCATCAAGGGGCTACACCTTC; cdr3_aa: CAAREQGASRGYTF; d_call: TRBD1; j_call: TRBJ1-2; v_call: TRBV10-3; clone_size: NA
cdr3_nt: TGTGCCAGCAGTCTCCTGATTGAGACGTGGGTTCTAGCGGGAGAAAGGGTCAATGAGCAGTTCTTC; cdr3_aa: CASSLLIETWVLAGERVNEQFF; d_call: TRBD2; j_call: TRBJ2-1; v_call: TRBV6-2/TRBV6-3; clone_size: NA
cdr3_nt: TGTGCCAGCAGTTTAGTCCACAATGAACAGTTCTTC; cdr3_aa: CASSLVHNEQFF; d_call: NA; j_call: TRBJ2-1; v_call: TRBV28; clone_size: NA
cdr3_nt: TGCGCCAGCAGCTGGGGCGGACTAGCGGGAAAAGAGGCCCAGTACTTC; cdr3_aa: CASSWGGLAGKEAQYF; d_call: TRBD2; j_call: TRBJ2-5; v_call: TRBV5-1; clone_size: NA
cdr3_nt: TGCGCCAACAGCCAGGTAGGGGGCACCGGGGAGCTGTTTTTT; cdr3_aa: CANSQVGGTGELFF; d_call: NA; j_call: TRBJ2-2; v_call: TRBV4-3; clone_size: NA
cdr3_nt: TGTAGCGTTACAGGGCTAGCGGGAGAGGGCGGGGAGCTGTTTTTT; cdr3_aa: CSVTGLAGEGGELFF; d_call: TRBD2; j_call: TRBJ2-2; v_call: TRBV29-1; clone_size: NA
cdr3_nt: TGTGCCAGCAGCTTAGCTAGCGGGAGCCACCGGGATGAGCAGTTCTTC; cdr3_aa: CASSLASGSHRDEQFF; d_call: TRBD2; j_call: TRBJ2-1; v_call: TRBV11-2; clone_size: NA
cdr3_nt: TGTGCCTGGTCTTCCGGGACAGCGGGAAACACCATATATTTT; cdr3_aa: CAWSSGTAGNTIYF; d_call: TRBD1; j_call: TRBJ1-3; v_call: TRBV30; clone_size: NA
cdr3_nt: TGTGCCAGCAGCCTAGCGGGAGATATCTCCTACGAGCAGTACTTC; cdr3_aa: CASSLAGDISYEQYF; d_call: TRBD2; j_call: TRBJ2-7; v_call: TRBV14; clone_size: NA
cdr3_nt: TGTACCAGCAGCTCCCGAGGGGGGACAGATACGCAGTATTTC; cdr3_aa: CTSSSRGGTDTQYF; d_call: NA; j_call: TRBJ2-3; v_call: TRBV5-4; clone_size: NA
cdr3_nt: TGCGGCGGAGACGCGCACTACAATGAGCAGTTCTTC; cdr3_aa: CGGDAHYNEQFF; d_call: NA; j_call: TRBJ2-1; v_call: TRBV29-1; clone_size: NA
cdr3_nt: TGTGTCATCGGTCCCTCCCCCGGGACAGGGGCTTTTGAAGCTTTCTTT; cdr3_aa: CVIGPSPGTGAFEAFF; d_call: TRBD1; j_call: TRBJ1-1; v_call: TRBV10-3; clone_size: NA
cdr3_nt: TGTGTCAGCAGTTTAAACAGGGACACAAATACGCAGTATTTT; cdr3_aa: CVSSLNRDTNTQYF; d_call: NA; j_call: TRBJ2-3; v_call: TRBV6-6; clone_size: NA
cdr3_nt: TGTGCCAGCTGGGACAGTTATAGCAATCAGCCCCAGCATTTT; cdr3_aa: CASWDSYSNQPQHF; d_call: TRBD1; j_call: TRBJ1-5; v_call: TRBV12-3/TRBV12-4; clone_size: NA
cdr3_nt: TGCGCCAGCGGCCAAGGACCGGGACAGGGGGATGAAAAACTGTTTTTT; cdr3_aa: CASGQGPGQGDEKLFF; d_call: TRBD1; j_call: TRBJ1-4; v_call: TRBV4-1; clone_size: NA
cdr3_nt: TGTGCCAGCAGCAACCGGACAGGGGTAGTCCACGAGCAGTACTTC; cdr3_aa: CASSNRTGVVHEQYF; d_call: TRBD1; j_call: TRBJ2-7; v_call: TRBV12-3/TRBV12-4; clone_size: many
cdr3_nt: TGTGCCATCAGTGATACTAGCGGGGGATCCTACAATGAGCAGTTCTTC; cdr3_aa: CAISDTSGGSYNEQFF; d_call: TRBD2; j_call: TRBJ2-1; v_call: TRBV10-3; clone_size: NA
cdr3_nt: TGTGCCAGCAGACCAGCCCTGGGACAGCGGGAGTCCACAGATACGCAGTATTTT; cdr3_aa: CASRPALGQRESTDTQYF; d_call: NA; j_call: TRBJ2-3; v_call: TRBV6-2/TRBV6-3; clone_size: many
cdr3_nt: TGTGCCAGAAGCTCCCTCACTGGAGGCTACAATGAGCAGTTCTTC; cdr3_aa: CARSSLTGGYNEQFF; d_call: NA; j_call: TRBJ2-1; v_call: TRBV11-2; clone_size: NA
cdr3_nt: TGTGCCAGCAATCCCTTAGTTCCGGGACGTTCTAGCACAGATACGCAGTATTTT; cdr3_aa: CASNPLVPGRSSTDTQYF; d_call: NA; j_call: TRBJ2-3; v_call: TRBV6-5; clone_size: once
cdr3_nt: TGTGCCAGCAGCTTCCTAGGACTAGCGGGTGGGAATGAGCAGTTCTTC; cdr3_aa: CASSFLGLAGGNEQFF; d_call: TRBD2; j_call: TRBJ2-1; v_call: TRBV7-3; clone_size: NA
cdr3_nt: TGTGCCAGCGGCTTTGGAGGGGCCGGGGCCACTGAAGTTTTCTTT; cdr3_aa: CASGFGGAGATEVFF; d_call: NA; j_call: TRBJ1-1; v_call: TRBV11-2; clone_size: NA
cdr3_nt: TGTGCCATCAGGCCAGGGGGGACGAACACCGGGGAGCTGCTTTTT; cdr3_aa: CAIRPGGTNTGELLF; d_call: NA; j_call: TRBJ2-2; v_call: TRBV10-3; clone_size: NA
cdr3_nt: TGTGCCAGCAGCTTGGCCCCTCCGGGACAAAGGGGATCGAACTATGGCTACACCTTC; cdr3_aa: CASSLAPPGQRGSNYGYTF; d_call: NA; j_call: TRBJ1-2; v_call: TRBV5-4; clone_size: few
cdr3_nt: TGCGCCAGCAGCCCCTGGGAGGGGGCGGATGAGCAGTACTTC; cdr3_aa: CASSPWEGADEQYF; d_call: NA; j_call: TRBJ2-7; v_call: TRBV4-1; clone_size: many
cdr3_nt: TGCAGCGTTTGTCGGACAGGGACTAGCGGGTGCGAGCAACACTTC; cdr3_aa: CSVCRTGTSGCEQHF; d_call: TRBD2; j_call: TRBJ2-7; v_call: TRBV29-1; clone_size: once
cdr3_nt: TGTGCCAGCAGTTACCCGGGACTAGCGGTCTACAATGAGCAGTTCTTC; cdr3_aa: CASSYPGLAVYNEQFF; d_call: TRBD2; j_call: TRBJ2-1; v_call: TRBV6-2/TRBV6-3; clone_size: few
cdr3_nt: TGCGCCAGCACCCAATGGGGCGTATATACTGAAGCTTTCTTT; cdr3_aa: CASTQWGVYTEAFF; d_call: NA; j_call: TRBJ1-1; v_call: TRBV5-1; clone_size: NA
cdr3_nt: TGTGCCAGCAGCTTACTGGGCCAGAGGGTTTTGAACACTGAAGCTTTCTTT; cdr3_aa: CASSLLGQRVLNTEAFF; d_call: NA; j_call: TRBJ1-1; v_call: TRBV5-5; clone_size: NA
cdr3_nt: TGCAGTGCTAGAGGGGGACGGACGGACTATAATTCACCCCTCCGCTTT; cdr3_aa: CSARGGRTDYNSPLRF; d_call: NA; j_call: TRBJ1-6; v_call: TRBV20-1; clone_size: NA
cdr3_nt: TGCGCCAGCAGCCAACCAGACATGGGGTTCTCTTACAATGAGCAGTTCTTC; cdr3_aa: CASSQPDMGFSYNEQFF; d_call: NA; j_call: TRBJ2-1; v_call: TRBV4-1; clone_size: NA
cdr3_nt: TGTGCCAGCCTACTCAAGCCCGACAGGGAACCCGGGGCCAACGTCCTGACTTTC; cdr3_aa: CASLLKPDREPGANVLTF; d_call: TRBD1; j_call: TRBJ2-6; v_call: TRBV6-1; clone_size: few
cdr3_nt: TGTGCCAGCAGTTTAATACTGAGAAATACGCAGTATTTT; cdr3_aa: CASSLILRNTQYF; d_call: NA; j_call: TRBJ2-3; v_call: TRBV28; clone_size: NA
cdr3_nt: TGTGCCAGCAGCTGGACAGGCTGCACAGATACGCAGCATTTT; cdr3_aa: CASSWTGCTDTQHF; d_call: TRBD1; j_call: TRBJ1-5; v_call: TRBV7-9; clone_size: NA
cdr3_nt: TGCGCCAGCCGACCGGGACCTACGGGCAATGAGCAGTTCTTC; cdr3_aa: CASRPGPTGNEQFF; d_call: NA; j_call: TRBJ2-1; v_call: TRBV5-1; clone_size: once
cdr3_nt: TGTGCCAGTAGCTCCGGGACTAGCAGATACAATGAGCAGTTCTTC; cdr3_aa: CASSSGTSRYNEQFF; d_call: TRBD2; j_call: TRBJ2-1; v_call: TRBV5-6; clone_size: few
cdr3_nt: TGTGCCAGCAGCCCGGCGGGTCTTTGGACAGCTAACTATGGCTACACCTTC; cdr3_aa: CASSPAGLWTANYGYTF; d_call: NA; j_call: TRBJ1-2; v_call: TRBV14; clone_size: many